This T cell receptor (beta chain) was observed in a study of breast tumors, draining lymph nodes, adjacent tissues. A word on this clonotype: This may stem from a read error, because a much larger clone lies one nucleotide away.

Via MiXCR, TCRdb re-called the multiplex PCR reads, giving one row per CDR3 protein. The table lists roughly 260,000 distinct CDR3 sequences, around 30% of them singletons. The lymph nodes were axillary draining lymph nodes from breast cancer patients. Sequencing input: axillary lymph node tissue. The clonotype originates from a female donor with breast cancer. Some clones in this sample may be carry-over from other donors' samples.

CDR3 protein: CASSLVVGAGANEQFF. In nucleotides, the CDR3 is TGCGCCAGCAGCTTGGTGGTTGGGGCAGGGGCCAATGAGCAGTTCTTC. The rearrangement uses TRBV5-1 and TRBJ2-1, with a possible D match to TRBD1 (6 bases). The CDR3 covers 16 residues. V was shortened by 0 bases and J by 6 bases, with 16 bases between the two germline ends. The germline V gene has CDR1 SGHRS and CDR2 YFSETQ.